This TCR beta chain is drawn from a study of blood T cell repertoires in COVID-19. Study-wide context: In each case, the material was cDNA or gDNA derived from T cells, B-cell-depleted T cells, or PBMCs.

Assay used: immunoSEQ multiplex PCR; TCRdb lists only in-frame clones, some missing. The table shows approximately 180,000 clones, with around four fifths occurring only once. The germline V gene encodes CDR1 KGHDR and CDR2 SFDVKD. After removal of 4 bases from V and 0 bases from J, the junction contained 8 bases not matched to a gene. The CDR3 length is 18 residues. What was sequenced was PBMCs or T cells enriched from blood (not recorded which). This rearrangement joins TRBV24-1 to TRBJ2-1; TRBD2 matches 10 bases. This receptor was identified in a woman in her 50s who had recovered from COVID-19. This chain's CDR3 is CATSEPSGRAGSYNEQFF. The CDR3 region has the DNA TGTGCCACCAGTGAGCCCAGCGGGAGGGCCGGCTCCTACAATGAGCAGTTCTTC.